The following is a TCR beta chain sequence with its context. This clonotype was seen a few times. Its antigen remains undetermined. No qualities accompany the bases; no much larger clone lies one base away. The cysteine opens and the phenylalanine closes a CDR3 of 15 amino acids. The kept DNA is CDR3 alone, 45 bases in frame from the first base. V is shortened by 6 bases, J by 4 bases, and the region joining them spans 21 bases. The germline V gene (reference sequence) supplies CDR1 DFQATT and CDR2 SNEGSKA. The data are from a study of CD8+CD57+ T cells in acquired aplastic anemia (dated by TCRdb to between 2018 and 2020). Regarding the study in general: Extracted DNA from sorted CD4+ and CD8+ cells averaged around 3.3 ug, ranging from about 0.19 to 30 ug. A CD8+CD57+ expansion meant a frequency higher than the mean frequency seen in healthy subjects.

Overall study results and their limits: Although some 28 CD8+ CDR3 sequences were shared by patients and controls, these sequences appeared highly expressed in patients and within the immunodominant clones of patients. No significant difference in CD8+ Simpson's diversity was found between patients and healthy controls (P=0.060).

Patients chosen for sequencing had shown expansion of CD8+CD57+ cells by flow cytometry. Every patient had severe acquired aplastic anemia, diagnosed using the International Study of Aplastic Anemia and Agranulocytosis and Camitta criteria. Patients had received no therapy at the time of blood sampling. In the study, sorted CD4+ and CD8+ blood T cells from patients with severe aplastic anemia and from healthy subjects underwent deep sequencing of TCR repertoires. In the USA, patient enrollment took place under clinicaltrials.gov protocols 00001620, 01623167, 00001397, 00071045, 00081523 and 00961064. Ficoll-Paque density gradient centrifugation was used to isolate peripheral blood mononuclear cells. Before DNA extraction, CD4+ and CD8+ T cells were sorted by FACS or by magnetic beads. Genomic DNA was used as template for profiling of TCR beta VDJ combinations and CDR3 sequences. An Illumina HiSeq 2000 was used for TCR repertoire sequencing. The published analysis was carried out like this. TRBV/TRBJ rearrangement plots, CDR3 size and DJ length profiles, and Simpson's diversity index were used to assess repertoires. Whichever DNA sequence was most abundant in the deep sequencing data was defined as the immunodominant clone. CDR3 amino acid sequences were checked for sharing across subjects and were also compared against the VDJdb database and published repertoires. TCRdb applied fastp at Q25 and MiXCR to the public reads, then kept only in-frame beta chains. Identical CDR3 protein sequences are pooled into one entry, listed with their most common genes and DNA. TCRdb, not the original authors, processed these V and J calls. The sample contains roughly 500,000 distinct CDR3 sequences, around 30% of them found a single time. 0.82% of the sample rests with the top ten.

Sequenced: sorted CD4+, CD8+, or CD8+CD57+ T cells (not recorded which) from PBMCs. The TCR comes from a human donor with aplastic anemia. Recombination linked TRBV20-1 to TRBJ2-5; the D gene is perhaps TRBD2, on 6 matching bases. Here is the DNA: TGCAGTGCGCGAAGGACCGGGGGACGAGGAGAGACCCAGTACTTC. This translates into CSARRTGGRGETQYF.